The source of this T cell receptor (beta chain) is a study of blood T cell repertoires in COVID-19. Looking at the study overall: Sources were T cells, B-cell-depleted T cells, or PBMCs; the material itself was cDNA or gDNA.

Ages ranged from about 18 to 100 years, with residence in around 24 US areas. Participants' reported clinical history set cohort assignment. Donors of Cohort 3 who recovered were those that had two negative PCRs, clearance, or symptom resolution. The method was immunoSEQ multiplex PCR; TCRdb's version includes in-frame clones alone and lacks a portion of them. The sample has 300,000 to 350,000 clones, approximately 89% seen once. The CDR3 has 15 amino acids. V lost 6 bases, J lost 1 base, and 15 bases lay in between. Germline V gives CDR1 ENHRY, CDR2 SYGVKD. The V and J genes are TRBV10-3 and TRBJ1-1, with D hard to call. Sequencing was carried out using PBMCs or T cells enriched from blood (not recorded which). This receptor was taken from a man aged 30 to 45 who had recovered from COVID-19. The DNA of the CDR3 is TGTGCCATCAGACGCGATCGGCCAGGGAACACTGAAGCTTTCTTT. This sequence encodes CAIRRDRPGNTEAFF.